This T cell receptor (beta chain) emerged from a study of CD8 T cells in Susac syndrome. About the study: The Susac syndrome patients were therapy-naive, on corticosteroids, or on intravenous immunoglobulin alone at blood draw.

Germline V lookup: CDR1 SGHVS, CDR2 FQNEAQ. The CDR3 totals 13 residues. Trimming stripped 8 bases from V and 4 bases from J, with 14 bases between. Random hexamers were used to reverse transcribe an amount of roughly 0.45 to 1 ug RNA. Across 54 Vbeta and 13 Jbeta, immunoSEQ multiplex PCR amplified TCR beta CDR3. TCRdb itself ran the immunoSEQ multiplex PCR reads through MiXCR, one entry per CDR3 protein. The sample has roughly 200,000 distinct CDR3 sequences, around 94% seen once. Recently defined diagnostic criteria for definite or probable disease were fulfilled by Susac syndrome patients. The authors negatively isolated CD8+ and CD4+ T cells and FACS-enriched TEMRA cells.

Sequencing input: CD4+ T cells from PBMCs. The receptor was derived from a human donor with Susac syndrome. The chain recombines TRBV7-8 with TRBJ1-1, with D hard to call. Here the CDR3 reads CASLRAGGTEAFF. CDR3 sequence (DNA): TGTGCCAGCTTACGAGCGGGTGGCACTGAAGCTTTCTTT. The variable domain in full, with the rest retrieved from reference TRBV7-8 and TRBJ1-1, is GAGVSQSPRYKVAKRGQDVALRCDPISGHVSLFWYQQALGQGPEFLTYFQNEAQLDKSGLPSDRFFAERPEGSVSTLKIQRTQQEDSAVYLCASLRAGGTEAFFGQGTRLTVV.